One and the same sample provided the 16 T cell receptor beta chains below, sequenced in a study of blood T cell repertoires in COVID-19. Assay: immunoSEQ multiplex PCR; the TCRdb copy retains only in-frame clones and omits some. This repertoire shows tens of thousands of clones, roughly 84% found once; its top ten account for 4% to 6%. Sequenced sample: peripheral blood. These receptors came from an elderly man in a cohort sampled during active COVID-19.

This clone showed up just once. V is TRBV3-1 (or the pseudogene TRBV3-2) and J is TRBJ2-7; 7 bases are shared with TRBD2. V lost 2 bases, J lost 0 bases, and 1 base stayed unmatched. CDR3 length equals 14 residues. Germline-derived CDR1 and CDR2 are LGHDT and YNNKEL (reference sequence). The CDR3 DNA reads TGTGCCAGCAGCCAAAGCGGGGCCTCCTACGAGCAGTACTTC. Amino acids: CASSQSGASYEQYF.

This clone qualifies as medium-sized (0.01 to 0.1%). This chain connects TRBV30 to TRBJ1-6; 7 bases align to TRBD1. CDR3 length: 12 amino acids. The germline gives CDR1 GTSNPN, CDR2 SVGIG (reference sequence). The V segment lost 5 bases and the J segment 8 bases; nucleotides outside the gene matches: 3. The CDR3 protein is CAWGTVHSPLHF. The CDR3 DNA sequence: TGTGCCTGGGGGACAGTTCATTCACCCCTCCACTTT.

The rearrangement uses TRBV5-1 and TRBJ1-4; D ambiguous. This CDR3 has 13 amino acids. Trimming pared 4 bases from V and 1 base from J, leaving 5 bases between. Germline V gene sequence: CDR1 SGHRS, CDR2 YFSETQ. CDR3 sequence (DNA): TGCGCCAGCAGCCGGGTAACTAATGAAAAACTGTTTTTT. Its translation: CASSRVTNEKLFF.

The genes are TRBV15 and TRBJ1-1, with TRBD1 identical over 10 bases. Germline lookup yields CDR1 LNHNV and CDR2 YYDKDF (reference sequence). V gave up 1 base and J gave up 6 bases; unmatched junction bases: 2. The CDR3 contains 14 residues. CDR3 bases: TGTGCCACCAGCAGAGGACAGGGGGCAGCTGAAGCTTTCTTT. This sequence encodes CATSRGQGAAEAFF.

Judged by abundance, this clone is medium-sized. This chain connects TRBV6-5 to TRBJ2-7; 11 bases are a match to TRBD1. In germline, CDR1 is MNHEY, CDR2 SVGAGI. The CDR3 runs to 14 residues. Unmatched junction bases numbered 9, after V lost 7 bases and J lost 7 bases. The CDR3 nucleotides read TGTGCCAGCACCACCGGGACAGGGGGGAAAGAGCAGTACTTC. Its translation: CASTTGTGGKEQYF.

The chain couples TRBV5-1 to TRBJ2-3; TRBD2 matches at 9 bases. The CDR3 sequence is 14 residues long. The V gene end was trimmed by 7 bases and the J gene end by 2 bases; junction bases not matched to a gene: 5. Germline CDR1 SGHRS, CDR2 YFSETQ. CDR3 sequence reads: CASQSGGITDTQYF. CDR3 DNA: TGCGCCAGCCAGAGCGGGGGGATCACAGATACGCAGTATTTT.

J is TRBJ2-5 and V is TRBV3-1 (or the pseudogene TRBV3-2); D is possibly TRBD2 (5 bases). Germline V gene sequence: CDR1 LGHDT, CDR2 YNNKEL (reference sequence). V gave up 7 bases and J gave up 0 bases, with 21 bases separating them. This CDR3 region has 17 residues. The CDR3 region is CASNSPLSGGHQETQYF. The CDR3 coding sequence is TGTGCCAGCAACTCCCCACTGTCTGGCGGGCACCAAGAGACCCAGTACTTC.

This chain connects TRBV5-6 to TRBJ2-1; D may be TRBD1 (5 bases). The CDR3 consists of 15 residues. Between the trimmed V and J ends, which lost 2 bases and 5 bases, there was a span of 14 bases. From germline, CDR1 is SGHDT and CDR2 YYEEEE. In DNA, the CDR3 is TGTGCCAGCAGCTTCGGCAGGGTCTTCAACAATGAGCAGTTCTTC. It translates to CASSFGRVFNNEQFF.

V gene TRBV9 combines with J gene TRBJ2-5, with TRBD2 identical over 7 bases. After removal of 0 bases from V and 5 bases from J, the junction contained 7 bases not matched to a gene. The CDR3 contains 15 residues. The germline V gene has CDR1 SGDLS and CDR2 YYNGEE. The CDR3 here is CASSVGAGAVETQYF. In nucleotides, the CDR3 is TGTGCCAGCAGCGTAGGGGCGGGAGCAGTGGAGACCCAGTACTTC.

V is TRBV20-1 and J is TRBJ2-1; 9 bases are shared with TRBD2. This CDR3 has 14 amino acids. The germline V gene has CDR1 DFQATT and CDR2 SNEGSKA (reference sequence). With V trimmed by 6 bases and J by 4 bases, 7 bases remained unmatched. The CDR3 DNA follows: TGCAGTGCCAGTGGGGCGGGAGGGTACAATGAGCAGTTCTTC. It yields the protein CSASGAGGYNEQFF.

J is TRBJ1-1 and V is TRBV25-1; unclear D gene. This CDR3 is built from 14 residues. V was cut by 3 bases and J by 1 base, with 9 bases left in between. Germline-derived CDR1 and CDR2 are MGHDK and SYGVNS. CDR3 sequence: CASSETNRNTEAFF. In nucleotides, the CDR3 is TGTGCCAGCAGTGAGACAAACAGGAACACTGAAGCTTTCTTT.

The chain couples TRBV4-3 to TRBJ2-7; the D gene is possibly TRBD1 (5 bases). This CDR3 is 13 amino acids long. Deletions cut 1 base from V and 7 bases from J, with 11 bases between. Germline V gives CDR1 LGHNA, CDR2 YSLEER. CDR3 residues: CASSQGRQLEQYF. CDR3 sequence (DNA): TGCGCCAGCAGCCAAGGAAGACAGTTAGAGCAGTACTTC.

The J gene is TRBJ1-1, the V gene TRBV5-1; 9 bases line up with TRBD1. The CDR3 covers 15 residues. Germline V gives CDR1 SGHRS, CDR2 YFSETQ. V gave up 0 bases and J gave up 5 bases; unmatched junction bases: 5. The chain's CDR3 is CASSLDGTGNTEAFF. CDR3 DNA sequence: TGCGCCAGCAGCTTGGATGGGACAGGGAATACTGAAGCTTTCTTT.

The V call is TRBV19, the J call TRBJ1-2; no firm D call. CDR1 and CDR2 from the germline V gene are LNHDA and SQIVND (reference sequence). V was trimmed by 5 bases and J by 4 bases, leaving 20 bases between them. This CDR3 spans 16 amino acids. CDR3 sequence (DNA): TGTGCCAGTAGTCAACAGAAAGACCGCTTTAGCTATGGCTACACCTTC. Protein sequence: CASSQQKDRFSYGYTF.

V and J are TRBV6-5 and TRBJ1-1; maybe TRBD1 (6 bases). The CDR3 sequence is 14 residues long. CDR1 is MNHEY, CDR2 SVGAGI, per germline. Trimming cost V 4 bases and J 1 base, with 10 bases left between them. CDR3: CASSSGTPNTEAFF. CDR3 DNA sequence: TGTGCCAGCAGTTCCGGGACACCGAACACTGAAGCTTTCTTT.

The chain recombines TRBV9 with TRBJ1-6; possible D gene TRBD1, 5 bases. Trimming left V 0 bases short and J 7 bases short, with 11 bases between. The CDR3 length is 15 residues. The germline CDR1 and CDR2 sequences are SGDLS and YYNGEE. CDR3 nucleotides: TGTGCCAGCAGCGTAGCCCCGACAGCAAATTCACCCCTCCACTTT. Translating it yields CASSVAPTANSPLHF.